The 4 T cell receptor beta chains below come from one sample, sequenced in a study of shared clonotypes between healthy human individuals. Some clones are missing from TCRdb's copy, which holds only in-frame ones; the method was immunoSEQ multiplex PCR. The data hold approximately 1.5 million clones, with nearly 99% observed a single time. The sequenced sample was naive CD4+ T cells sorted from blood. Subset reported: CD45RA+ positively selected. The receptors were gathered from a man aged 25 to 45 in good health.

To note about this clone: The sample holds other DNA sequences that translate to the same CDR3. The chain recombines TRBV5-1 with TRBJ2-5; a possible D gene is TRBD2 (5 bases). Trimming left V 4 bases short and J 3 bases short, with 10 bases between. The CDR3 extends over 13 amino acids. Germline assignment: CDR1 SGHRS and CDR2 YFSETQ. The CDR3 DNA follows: TGCGCCAGCAGCCGGGATGGGGAAGAGACCCAGTACTTC. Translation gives CASSRDGEETQYF.

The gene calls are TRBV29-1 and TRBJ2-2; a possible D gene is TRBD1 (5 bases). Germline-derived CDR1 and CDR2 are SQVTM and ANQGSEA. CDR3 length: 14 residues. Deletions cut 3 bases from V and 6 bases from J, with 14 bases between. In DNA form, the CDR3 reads TGCAGCGTTGAGATCTTTCAGGGCGCCGGGGAGCTGTTTTTT. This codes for CSVEIFQGAGELFF.

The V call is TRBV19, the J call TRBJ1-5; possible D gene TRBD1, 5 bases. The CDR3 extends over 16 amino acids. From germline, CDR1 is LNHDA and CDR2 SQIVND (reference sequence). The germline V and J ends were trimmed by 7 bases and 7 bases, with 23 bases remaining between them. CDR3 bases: TGTGCCAGTAACCATCGGGGGGTTGGGGCGAGGCAGCCCCAGCATTTT. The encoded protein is CASNHRGVGARQPQHF. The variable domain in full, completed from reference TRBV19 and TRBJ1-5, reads DGGITQSPKYLFRKEGQNVTLSCEQNLNHDAMYWYRQDPGQGLRLIYYSQIVNDFQKGDIAEGYSVSREKKESFPLTVTSAQKNPTAFYLCASNHRGVGARQPQHFGDGTRLSIL.

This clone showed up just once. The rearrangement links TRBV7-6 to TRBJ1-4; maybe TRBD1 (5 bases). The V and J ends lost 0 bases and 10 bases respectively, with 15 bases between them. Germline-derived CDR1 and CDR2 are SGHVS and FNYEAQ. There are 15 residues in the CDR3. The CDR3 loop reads CASSLAGGARGKLFF. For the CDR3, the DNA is TGTGCCAGCAGCTTAGCGGGAGGGGCGCGTGGAAAACTGTTTTTT.